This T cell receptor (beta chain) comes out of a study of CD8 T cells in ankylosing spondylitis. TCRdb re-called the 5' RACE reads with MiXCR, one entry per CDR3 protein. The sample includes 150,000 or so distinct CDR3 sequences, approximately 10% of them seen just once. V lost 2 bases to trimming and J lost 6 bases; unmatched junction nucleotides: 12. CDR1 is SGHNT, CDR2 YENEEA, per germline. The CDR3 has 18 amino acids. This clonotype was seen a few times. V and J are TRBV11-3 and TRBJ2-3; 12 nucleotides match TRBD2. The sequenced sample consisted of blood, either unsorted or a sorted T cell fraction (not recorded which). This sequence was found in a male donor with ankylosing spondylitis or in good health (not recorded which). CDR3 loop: CASSLSRLAGGQGDTQYF. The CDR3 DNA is TGTGCCAGCAGCTTAAGTCGGCTAGCGGGGGGGCAAGGGGATACGCAGTATTTT. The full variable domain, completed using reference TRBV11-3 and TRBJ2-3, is EAGVVQSPRYKIIEKKQPVAFWCNPISGHNTLYWYLQNLGQGPELLIRYENEEAVDDSQLPKDRFSAERLKGVDSTLKIQPAELGDSAVYLCASSLSRLAGGQGDTQYFGPGTRLTVL.